The 30 T cell receptor beta chains given below trace back to one sample, sequenced in a study of T-cell memory formation after mild COVID-19. A single record per CDR3 protein comes from TCRdb applying MiXCR to the 5' RACE reads. The sample has about 250,000 distinct CDR3 sequences; about a sixth are singletons. Specimen: PBMCs or a T cell subset sorted from them (not recorded which). These receptors all come from a man aged 18 to 29 who had mild COVID-19 (a few samples of this study predate the infection). Cell type and time point are not known.

V is TRBV15 and J is TRBJ1-2; D is ambiguous. Trimming removed 0 bases from V and 2 bases from J, with 4 bases in between. The length of the CDR3 is 13 residues. Per the germline V gene, CDR1 is LNHNV and CDR2 is YYDKDF (reference sequence). This CDR3 is CATSRDMNYGYTF. The CDR3 DNA sequence: TGTGCCACCAGCAGAGATATGAACTATGGCTACACCTTC.

V and J are TRBV5-5 and TRBJ1-6; D uncertain. There are 15 residues in the CDR3. The germline gives CDR1 SGHKS, CDR2 YYEKEE (reference sequence). Trimming stripped 4 bases from V and 1 base from J, with 9 bases between. Written as DNA, the CDR3 is TGTGCCAGCAGCCCTGGCAGGTCCTATAATTCACCCCTCCACTTT. The encoded protein is CASSPGRSYNSPLHF.

This clonotype has at least ten counts. The chain carries TRBV9 and TRBJ2-7; D possibly corresponds to TRBD1 (5 bases). The CDR3 runs 14 residues. Germline V lookup: CDR1 SGDLS, CDR2 YYNGEE. V was trimmed by 1 base and J by 2 bases, leaving 10 bases between them. In DNA, the CDR3 is TGTGCCAGCAGCGTACAGGGTGTTCCCTACGAGCAGTACTTC. Residues: CASSVQGVPYEQYF.

This clonotype has just a few counts. The chain combines TRBV15 with TRBJ1-3; D is unresolved. Trimming left V 0 bases short and J 1 base short, with 7 bases between. This CDR3 comprises 15 residues. CDR1 is LNHNV and CDR2 is YYDKDF in the germline V gene (reference sequence). The CDR3 is CATSRDQGSGNTIYF. In nucleotides, the CDR3 is TGTGCCACCAGCAGAGATCAAGGGTCTGGAAACACCATATATTTT.

J is TRBJ2-5 and V is TRBV29-1; TRBD1 agrees at 8 bases. CDR3 length: 15 amino acids. The V segment lost 5 bases and the J segment 4 bases; nucleotides outside the gene matches: 12. Germline V lookup: CDR1 SQVTM, CDR2 ANQGSEA. CDR3 coding DNA: TGCAGCGTTTTTCCGGGACAGGTCTTCGGAGAGACCCAGTACTTC. It encodes CSVFPGQVFGETQYF.

This clonotype was seen more than once but under ten times. This chain uses TRBV28 with TRBJ2-7, with TRBD2 matching 11 bases. V was pared by 4 bases and J by 2 bases, with 4 bases of the junction left unmatched. The CDR3 contains 15 residues. The germline CDR1 and CDR2 sequences are MDHEN and SYDVKM. The CDR3 loop is CASSYLAGGTYEQYF. For the CDR3, the DNA is TGTGCCAGCAGTTACCTAGCGGGGGGAACCTACGAGCAGTACTTC.

The chain has TRBV3-1 and TRBJ1-1; possible D gene TRBD1, 6 bases. The ends were cut back, 1 base at V and 2 bases at J, with 14 bases in the middle. Germline loops: CDR1 LGHDT, CDR2 YNNKEL (reference sequence). CDR3 length equals 16 residues. For the CDR3, the DNA is TGTGCCAGCAGCCAAGTTGGGGGCAGAGTTAACACTGAAGCTTTCTTT. Residues: CASSQVGGRVNTEAFF.

This clonotype was counted many times. The rearrangement joins TRBV12-3 or TRBV12-4 to TRBJ2-5, with 8 bases aligning to TRBD1. CDR3 length equals 15 residues. Trimming cost V 4 bases and J 1 base; bases outside gene matches: 5. The DNA of the CDR3 is TGTGCCAGCAGTTATGGACAGGGTGTCCAAGAGACCCAGTACTTC. Translating gives CASSYGQGVQETQYF.

This clonotype was picked up many times. The chain joins TRBV12-3 or TRBV12-4 to TRBJ2-2, with D uncertain. The CDR3 extends over 11 amino acids. Trimming pared 6 bases from V and 1 base from J, leaving 0 bases between. This CDR3 reads CASRNTGELFF. The CDR3 DNA reads as TGTGCCAGCAGGAACACCGGGGAGCTGTTTTTT.

The chain recombines TRBV6-2 or TRBV6-3 with TRBJ2-7, with D perhaps TRBD2 (5 bases). The CDR3 length is 12 residues. Deletions cut 5 bases from V and 3 bases from J, with 8 bases between. Germline V gene sequence: CDR1 MNHEY, CDR2 SVGEGT. CDR3 in DNA: TGTGCCAGCAGTCGGACTCACTACGAGCAGTACTTC. It translates to CASSRTHYEQYF.

J is TRBJ2-7 and V is TRBV2; either TRBD1 or TRBD2 may supply D (5 bases each). V was pared by 3 bases and J by 9 bases, with 9 bases between. The CDR3 contains 11 residues. Per the germline V gene, CDR1 is SNHLY and CDR2 is FYNNEI. This CDR3 is CASSDRDLQYV. In nucleotides, the CDR3 is TGTGCCAGCAGTGATAGGGACCTGCAGTACGTC.

This clonotype has more than one count but fewer than ten. The chain is built from TRBV20-1 and TRBJ1-6; maybe TRBD1 (5 bases). V dropped 1 base and J dropped 8 bases, with 9 bases sitting between them. Germline lookup yields CDR1 DFQATT and CDR2 SNEGSKA (reference sequence). The CDR3 totals 13 residues. Here the CDR3 DNA reads TGCAGTGCTAGAGGCCTCAGGGATTCACCCCTCCACTTT. This sequence encodes CSARGLRDSPLHF.

The table lists this clonotype with a few counts. The chain has TRBV7-9 and TRBJ1-5; D gene unclear. Trimming removed 3 bases at V and 2 bases at J, with 14 bases between. Germline lookup yields CDR1 SEHNR and CDR2 FQNEAQ (reference sequence). The CDR3 has 16 residues. This CDR3 reads CASSLGDGTGNQPQHF. The CDR3 DNA sequence: TGTGCCAGCAGCTTGGGAGATGGCACTGGCAATCAGCCCCAGCATTTT. Drawing the rest from reference TRBV7-9 and TRBJ1-5, the complete variable domain is DTGVSQNPRHKITKRGQNVTFRCDPISEHNRLYWYRQTLGQGPEFLTYFQNEAQLEKSRLLSDRFSAERPKGSFSTLEIQRTEQGDSAMYLCASSLGDGTGNQPQHFGDGTRLSIL.

This chain joins TRBV10-2 and TRBJ1-1, with 8 bases identical to TRBD1. The CDR3 has 13 residues. CDR1 is WSHSY and CDR2 is SAAADI in the germline V gene. DNA of the CDR3: TGCGCTACAACTCCCCAGGGGGCTACTGAAGCTTTCTTT. As protein: CATTPQGATEAFF.

This clonotype was counted between two and nine times. V usage is TRBV27 and J usage is TRBJ2-1, with 10 bases matching TRBD2. V lost 6 bases to trimming and J lost 0 bases; unmatched junction nucleotides: 8. In germline, CDR1 is MNHEY, CDR2 SMNVEV (reference sequence). CDR3 length: 17 amino acids. As DNA, the CDR3 is TGTGCCAGCAGCGTAGCGGGGGGCCTTAGCTCCTACAATGAGCAGTTCTTC. Translated: CASSVAGGLSSYNEQFF.

The rearrangement joins TRBV20-1 to TRBJ2-2; D is undetermined. V lost 6 bases and J 6 bases, leaving 17 bases between the germline ends. The germline V gene has CDR1 DFQATT and CDR2 SNEGSKA (reference sequence). This CDR3 is 14 amino acids long. CDR3 sequence (DNA): TGCAGTGCCTCAATCTCCACTGGCGCCGGGGAGCTGTTTTTT. Its translation is CSASISTGAGELFF.

The chain recombines TRBV12-3 or TRBV12-4 with TRBJ2-5; perhaps TRBD1 as D (5 bases). Trimming left V 5 bases short and J 5 bases short, with 9 bases between. This CDR3 is built from 12 residues. CDR3 bases: TGTGCCAGCAGTCCAGCAGGGGAGACCCAGTACTTC. Protein sequence: CASSPAGETQYF.

This clonotype was detected only a few times. The chain couples TRBV20-1 to TRBJ2-7; either TRBD1 or TRBD2 may fit D (5 bases each). The germline CDR1 and CDR2 sequences are DFQATT and SNEGSKA (reference sequence). The length of the CDR3 is 11 residues. Deletions cut 1 base from V and 9 bases from J, with 10 bases between. The CDR3 DNA follows: TGCAGTGCTAGAGCGGGGCAAGGGCAGTACGTC. It is translated as CSARAGQGQYV.

The gene calls are TRBV6-6 and TRBJ1-1; no clear D gene. Trimming pared 8 bases from V and 5 bases from J, leaving 6 bases between. Germline values: CDR1 MNHNY, CDR2 SVGAGI (reference sequence). The CDR3 loop spans 10 amino acids. CDR3 sequence reads: CASRETEAFF. DNA for the CDR3: TGTGCCAGCCGGGAAACTGAAGCTTTCTTT.

The chain uses TRBV11-2 and TRBJ2-3; no firm D call. V lost 5 bases and J lost 4, with 10 bases in between. Germline V gene sequence: CDR1 SGHAT, CDR2 FQNNGV. The CDR3 length is 13 residues. The CDR3 loop reads CASSQVTSDTQYF. The CDR3 nucleotides are TGTGCCAGCAGCCAAGTAACATCAGATACGCAGTATTTT. The entire variable domain, with the rest obtained from reference TRBV11-2 and TRBJ2-3, is as follows: EAGVAQSPRYKIIEKRQSVAFWCNPISGHATLYWYQQILGQGPKLLIQFQNNGVVDDSQLPKDRFSAERLKGVDSTLKIQPAKLEDSAVYLCASSQVTSDTQYFGPGTRLTVL.

CDR3 residues: CASRPGRLGDTQYF. The DNA of the CDR3 is TGTGCCAGCAGACCGGGACGTTTGGGGGATACGCAGTATTTT. The genes are TRBV6-6 and TRBJ2-3; the D call may be TRBD1 or TRBD2 (5 bases each). This CDR3 has 14 residues. V shed 6 bases and J shed 6 bases, with 16 bases lying between them. In germline, CDR1 is MNHNY, CDR2 SVGAGI (reference sequence).

This clonotype was counted a few times. The chain joins TRBV24-1 to TRBJ1-1; no clear D gene. There are 15 residues in the CDR3. Trimming left V 8 bases short and J 1 base short, with 16 bases between. The germline gives CDR1 KGHDR, CDR2 SFDVKD. CDR3 loop: CATTVLGRSNTEAFF. The CDR3 DNA is TGTGCCACCACTGTATTGGGCAGATCGAACACTGAAGCTTTCTTT.

This clonotype showed up just a few times. The V and J genes are TRBV6-5 and TRBJ2-6; 7 nucleotides agree with TRBD1. Germline V CDR1 and CDR2: MNHEY, SVGAGI. Losses at the gene ends were 7 bases for V and 0 bases for J; bases not matched to a gene: 6. This CDR3 is built from 16 residues. The CDR3 spells CASTRQGLSGANVLTF. The DNA of the CDR3 is TGTGCCAGCACCAGACAGGGCCTCTCTGGGGCCAACGTCCTGACTTTC.

This clonotype was seen a few times. V and J are TRBV28 and TRBJ2-1; D uncertain. This CDR3 spans 11 amino acids. Germline V gene sequence: CDR1 MDHEN, CDR2 SYDVKM. V was cut by 10 bases and J by 9 bases, with 13 bases left in between. CDR3 amino acids: CAILGSSEQFF. The CDR3 nucleotides read TGTGCCATCCTAGGGTCTAGTGAGCAGTTCTTC.

The table lists this clonotype with a few counts. The chain couples TRBV7-8 to TRBJ1-5; no firm D call. Germline V gene sequence: CDR1 SGHVS, CDR2 FQNEAQ. Trimming cost V 0 bases and J 4 bases, with 13 bases left between them. CDR3 length: 16 amino acids. The CDR3 sequence: CASSLATNMWNQPQHF. In DNA, the CDR3 is TGTGCCAGCAGCTTAGCGACGAATATGTGGAATCAGCCCCAGCATTTT.

This clonotype appeared a few times. This rearrangement joins TRBV5-4 to TRBJ1-5; the match to TRBD1 covers 10 bases. Germline CDR1 SGHNT, CDR2 YYREEE (reference sequence). The ends lost 5 bases at V and 3 bases at J; junction bases unmatched: 5. The CDR3 totals 15 residues. The CDR3 loop reads CASSAGQGNNQPQHF. CDR3 sequence (DNA): TGTGCCAGCAGTGCGGGACAGGGGAACAATCAGCCCCAGCATTTT.

Comments on this clonotype: A much larger clone differs by one base, so this may be a read error. J is TRBJ2-5 and V is TRBV11-1; D remains unclear. The CDR3 runs to 11 residues. Germline CDR1 SGHAT, CDR2 FQDESV (reference sequence). Trimming stripped 5 bases from V and 4 bases from J, with 5 bases between. The CDR3 coding sequence is TGTGCCAGCAGCGCTGTAGAGACCCAGTACTTC. It codes for CASSAVETQYF. Supplemented by reference TRBV11-1 and TRBJ2-5, the full variable domain reads EAEVAQSPRYKITEKSQAVAFWCDPISGHATLYWYRQILGQGPELLVQFQDESVVDDSQLPKDRFSAERLKGVDSTLKIQPAELGDSAMYLCASSAVETQYFGPGTRLLVL.

The V gene is TRBV5-1, the J gene TRBJ2-1; 12 bases line up with TRBD2. With V trimmed by 2 bases and J by 7 bases, 4 bases remained unmatched. Germline V gene data show CDR1 as SGHRS and CDR2 as YFSETQ. There are 15 residues in the CDR3. Here the CDR3 DNA reads TGCGCCAGCAGCTTCCCCGGGACTAGCGGGAATGAGCAGTTCTTC. As protein: CASSFPGTSGNEQFF.

This clonotype has more than one count but fewer than ten. The V gene is TRBV7-2, the J gene TRBJ2-5; D gene unclear. Trimming shortened V by 5 bases and J by 1 base, and 11 bases separated the two germline ends. Germline V gene sequence: CDR1 SGHTA, CDR2 FQGNSA. The CDR3 totals 14 residues. For the CDR3, the DNA is TGTGCCAGCAGCCCCCGGGCACCCCAAGAGACCCAGTACTTC. Amino acid sequence: CASSPRAPQETQYF.

This clonotype was seen repeatedly, ten times or more. The chain recombines TRBV7-2 with TRBJ2-5; possible D gene TRBD2, 5 bases. The CDR3 is 12 residues long. With 4 bases removed from V and 5 bases from J, the gap between germline ends came to 8 bases. From germline, CDR1 is SGHTA and CDR2 FQGNSA. CDR3 sequence: CASSSTRETQYF. The CDR3 bases are TGTGCCAGCAGCTCCACTAGGGAGACCCAGTACTTC.